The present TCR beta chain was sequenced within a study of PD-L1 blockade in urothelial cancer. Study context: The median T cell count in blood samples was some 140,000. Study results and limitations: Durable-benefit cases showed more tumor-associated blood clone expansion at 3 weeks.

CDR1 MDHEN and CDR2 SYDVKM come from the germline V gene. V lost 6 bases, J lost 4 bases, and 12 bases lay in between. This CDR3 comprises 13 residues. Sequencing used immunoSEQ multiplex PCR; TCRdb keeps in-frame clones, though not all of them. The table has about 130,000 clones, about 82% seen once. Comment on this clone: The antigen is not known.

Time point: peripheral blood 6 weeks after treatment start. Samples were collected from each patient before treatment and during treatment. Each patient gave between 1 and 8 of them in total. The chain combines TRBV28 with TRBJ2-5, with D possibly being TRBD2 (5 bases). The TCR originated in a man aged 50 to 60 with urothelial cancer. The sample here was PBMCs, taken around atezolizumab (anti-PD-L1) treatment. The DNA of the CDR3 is TGTGCCAGCAGGGACTCGCTCCCAGAGACCCAGTACTTC. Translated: CASRDSLPETQYF.